What follows is one T cell receptor beta chain and its context. What it binds is not known. This specimen belongs to a study of shared clonotypes between healthy human individuals. Here immunoSEQ multiplex PCR was the method, and the copy in TCRdb shows in-frame clones only, minus some. This sample yields about 380,000 clones, of which 90% to 98% are seen a single time; less than 0.35% belongs to the top ten. The CDR3 is 16 amino acids. V gave up 4 bases and J gave up 2 bases; unmatched junction bases: 9. Looked up from germline, CDR1 is WNHNN and CDR2 is SYGVQD (reference sequence). Findings and limits, study-wide: Rarefaction showed sorted-subset sequencing was incomplete despite large depth. Non-shared clonotypes were found to have lower generation probabilities than the clonotypes that were shared by all four of the sorted-subset donors.

This sequence was found in a man in his thirties or forties in good health. V gene TRBV10-1 combines with J gene TRBJ2-5, with 8 bases matching TRBD2. Material for sequencing was memory CD8+ T cells sorted from blood. Subset specified: CD45RO+ cells pooled with CCR7-negative TemRA cells. CDR3 protein: CASSALSGGPQETQYF. The DNA of the CDR3 is TGCGCCAGCAGTGCGTTAAGCGGGGGTCCTCAAGAGACCCAGTACTTC.